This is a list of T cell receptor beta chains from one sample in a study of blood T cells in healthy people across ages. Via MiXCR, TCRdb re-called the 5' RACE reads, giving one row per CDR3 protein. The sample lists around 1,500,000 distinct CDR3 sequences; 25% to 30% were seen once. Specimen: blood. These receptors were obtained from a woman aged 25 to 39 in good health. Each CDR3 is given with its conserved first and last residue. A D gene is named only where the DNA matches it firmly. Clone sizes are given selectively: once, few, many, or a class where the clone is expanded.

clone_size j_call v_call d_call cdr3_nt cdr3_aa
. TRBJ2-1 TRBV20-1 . TGCAGTACTTCGACCGGGAGAAACAATGAGCAGTTCTTC CSTSTGRNNEQFF
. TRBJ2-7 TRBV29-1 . TGCAGCGTTCGGGCACCAAACTCCTACGAGCAGTACTTC CSVRAPNSYEQYF
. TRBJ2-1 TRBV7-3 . TGTGCCAGCGGCTTGTGGGTGGGCCGGTTCAACGAGCAGTTCTTC CASGLWVGRFNEQFF
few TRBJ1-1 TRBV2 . TGTGCCAGCAGGGGTCGGGGGGCGAACACTGAAGCTTTCTTT CASRGRGANTEAFF
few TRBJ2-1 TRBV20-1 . TGCAGTGCTAGACCCCTTAGCGGTCCTACCTACAATGAGCAGTTCTTC CSARPLSGPTYNEQFF
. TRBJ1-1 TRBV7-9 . TGTGCCAGCAGCCCCTCCGGGGTAACGGGCTTTGAAGCTTTCTTT CASSPSGVTGFEAFF
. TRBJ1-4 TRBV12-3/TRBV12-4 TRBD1 TGTGCCAGCAGTCCTTGGGGGGGACAGGGAGTAGAAAAACTGTTTTTT CASSPWGGQGVEKLFF
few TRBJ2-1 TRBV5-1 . TGCGCCAGCAGCTTGGGCCCCGGGTATGAGCAGTTCTTC CASSLGPGYEQFF
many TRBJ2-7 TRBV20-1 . TGCAGTGCTAGAGATCCGACAGGTTCCTACGAGCAGTACTTC CSARDPTGSYEQYF
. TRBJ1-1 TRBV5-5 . TGTGCCAGCAGCGGGGGCGGTACGGGCACTGAAGCTTTCTTT CASSGGGTGTEAFF
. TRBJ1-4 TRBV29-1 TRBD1 TGCAGCGTTGGATTAACGGGGACAGGGAATGAAAAACTGTTTTTT CSVGLTGTGNEKLFF
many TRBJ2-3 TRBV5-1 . TGTGCCAGCAGCTTAAGCACAGATACGCAGTATTTT CASSLSTDTQYF
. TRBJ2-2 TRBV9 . TGTGCCAGCAGCGGAGGTCGTGGAGGTTTAGTAGGGCTGTTTTTT CASSGGRGGLVGLFF
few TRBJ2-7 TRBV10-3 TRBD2 TGTGCCATCAGGGAGAAAGGCGCGGGAGCCTACGAGCAGTACTTC CAIREKGAGAYEQYF
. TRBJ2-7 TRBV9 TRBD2 TGTGCCAGCAGCGGTAGCGGGCGAAGCTCCTACAATGAGCAGTACTTC CASSGSGRSSYNEQYF
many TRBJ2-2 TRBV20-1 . TGCAGTGCTCGGCAGGGCAACACCGGGGAGCTGTTTTTT CSARQGNTGELFF
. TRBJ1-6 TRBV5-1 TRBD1 TGCGCCAGCATCCGAGATCGGACAGGAACGGCGGCACCCCTCCACTTT CASIRDRTGTAAPLHF
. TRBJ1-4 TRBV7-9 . TGTGCCAGCAGCTCACGGGCGGAGGAAAAACTGTTTTTT CASSSRAEEKLFF
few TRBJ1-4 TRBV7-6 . TGTGCCAGCAGCTCATCGGACAAGGAAAGGAGGACTAATGAAAAACTGTTTTTT CASSSSDKERRTNEKLFF
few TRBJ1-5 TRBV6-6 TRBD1 TGTGCCAGCGGGGACAGGGGGCCAAATCAGCCCCAGCATTTT CASGDRGPNQPQHF
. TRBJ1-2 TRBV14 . TGTGCCAGCAGCCAAGATGCCCGGACAGCCCCTAACTATGGCTACACCTTC CASSQDARTAPNYGYTF
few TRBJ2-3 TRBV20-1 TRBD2 TGCAGTGCTATCTCTAGCGGGACGCGAGATACGCAGTATTTT CSAISSGTRDTQYF
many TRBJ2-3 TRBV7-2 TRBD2 TGTGCCAGCAGCCTACGGACTAGCGGCACAGATACGCAGTATTTT CASSLRTSGTDTQYF
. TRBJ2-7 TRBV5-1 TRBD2 TGCGCCAGCAGCCCGGATAGCGGGGGGGCCAACGAGCAGTACTTC CASSPDSGGANEQYF
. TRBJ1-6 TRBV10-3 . TGTGCCATCAGTGAGCCAATACACTCCTATAATTCACCCCTCCACTTT CAISEPIHSYNSPLHF
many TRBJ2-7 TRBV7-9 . TGTGCCAGCAGCACAGGACTTGGACAGTACTTC CASSTGLGQYF
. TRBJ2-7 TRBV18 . TGTGCCAGCTCACCGGCTACCGGGACAAATAACGAGCAGTACTTC CASSPATGTNNEQYF
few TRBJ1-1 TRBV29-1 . TGCAGCGTTAGTCAAAAGGGCGCGAACACTGAAGCTTTCTTT CSVSQKGANTEAFF
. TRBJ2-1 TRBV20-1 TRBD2 TGCAGTGCTAGAGATACGGCGGGAGCCGAACCTTACAATGAGCAGTTCTTC CSARDTAGAEPYNEQFF
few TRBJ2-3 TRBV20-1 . TGCAGTGCCGATAAATCTTCAGATACGCAGTATTTT CSADKSSDTQYF
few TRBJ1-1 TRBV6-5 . TGTGCCAGCAGTTCGGCCCCTGGGGGAGGGGACACTGAAGCTTTCTTT CASSSAPGGGDTEAFF
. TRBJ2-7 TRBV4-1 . TGCGCCAGCAGCCAGGCTCTCGTCGGAGGGGCTGGGTACTTC CASSQALVGGAGYF
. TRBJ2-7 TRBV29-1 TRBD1 TGCAGCGTTGTTACCGGGACAGGGTGGCGGGGCCTACGCGAGCAGTACTTC CSVVTGTGWRGLREQYF
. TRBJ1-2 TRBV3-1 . TGTGCCAGCAGCCAAGATAGAACAGGGCGCTATGGCTACACCTTC CASSQDRTGRYGYTF
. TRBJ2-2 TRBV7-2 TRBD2 TGTGCCAGCAGCATCGGGGGGGCGAACACCGGGGAGCTGTTGTTT CASSIGGANTGELLF
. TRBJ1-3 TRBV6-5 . TGTGCCACCACGAGGGGAAACACCATATATTTT CATTRGNTIYF
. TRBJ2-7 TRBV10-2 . TGCGCCAGCAGTGAAGCTAGCAACGGGTGGGAGCAGTACTTC CASSEASNGWEQYF
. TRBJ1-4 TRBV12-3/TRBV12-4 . TGTGCCAGCAGCTTACAGGGCTGTAATGAAAAACTGTTTTTT CASSLQGCNEKLFF
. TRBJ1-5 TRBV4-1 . TGCGCCAGCAGCCAACTGTGGCGGCAAGATCAGCCCCAGCATTTT CASSQLWRQDQPQHF
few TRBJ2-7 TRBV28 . TGTGCCAGCAGTTTGGTCGACGCCTCCTACGAGCAGTACTTC CASSLVDASYEQYF
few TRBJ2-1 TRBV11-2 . TGTGCCAGCAGCTTTATTTATGAGCAGTTCTTC CASSFIYEQFF
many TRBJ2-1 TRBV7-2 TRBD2 TGTGCCAGTTCAACCGGGACTAGCCTCTACAATGAGCAGTTCTTC CASSTGTSLYNEQFF
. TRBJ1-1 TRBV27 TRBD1 TGTGCCAGCAGAAACACCGGGACAGGGAACACTGAAGCTTTCTTT CASRNTGTGNTEAFF
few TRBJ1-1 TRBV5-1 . TGCGCCAGCAGCTGGGGACACCCAACCGGCGCTGAAGCTTTCTTT CASSWGHPTGAEAFF
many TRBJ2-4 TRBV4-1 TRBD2 TGCGCCAGCAGCCTTGGACTAGCGGGGGGTCGTCCAAAAAACATTCAGTACTTC CASSLGLAGGRPKNIQYF
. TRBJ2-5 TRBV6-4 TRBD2 TGTGCCAGCCTTTTTACGGGACTAGAAAGTTGGGAGCAGTACTTC CASLFTGLESWEQYF
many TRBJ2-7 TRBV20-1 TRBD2 TGCAGTGCTAGGGAAACTAGCGGGAGCAACGAGCAGTACTTC CSARETSGSNEQYF